This TCR beta chain comes out of a study of OX40 agonist ivuxolimab in advanced cancers. Repertoires were generated with immunoSEQ multiplex PCR, while TCRdb's copy carries only in-frame clones and drops some. There are 77,000 or so clones in the sample; 80% to 95% occur only once, and 0.25% to 0.35% lies in the top ten. CDR1 is SGHRS and CDR2 is YFSETQ in the germline V gene. This CDR3 contains 14 residues. Trimming took off 5 bases at V and 3 bases at J, with 15 bases between the two ends. The chain joins TRBV5-1 to TRBJ2-7; tentatively, D is TRBD2 (6 bases). This TCR was recovered from an adult with an advanced solid tumor such as melanoma, head and neck, liver or kidney cancer. Specimen: CD4+ or CD8+ T cells sorted from blood, collected in a trial of the OX40 agonist ivuxolimab. CDR3 sequence: CASSPGLAYYEQYF. The CDR3 DNA sequence: TGCGCCAGCAGTCCGGGACTCGCATACTACGAGCAGTACTTC.